The clone carrying this T cell receptor (beta chain) was detected ten times or more. Germline V gene sequence: CDR1 SEHNR, CDR2 FQNEAQ (reference sequence). This CDR3 is 16 amino acids long. V shed 0 bases and J shed 4 bases, with 13 bases lying between them. From the reads, TCRdb called clonotypes with MiXCR, one entry per CDR3 protein. The data show about 490,000 distinct CDR3 sequences, approximately 10% seen once. The data originate from a study of T cell repertoires in cytomegalovirus infection. The specimen sequenced was PBMCs. The TCR originated in a human donor in good health (CMV status not recorded). Some clones in this sample may be carry-over from other donors' samples. The V call is TRBV7-9, the J call TRBJ1-5, with D possibly TRBD1 on 5 matching bases. For the CDR3, the DNA is TGTGCCAGCAGCTTAGCGGCGGGGGGATGGAATCAGCCCCAGCATTTT. This codes for CASSLAAGGWNQPQHF.